This TCR beta chain was recovered during a study of CD8+ T cells in alopecia areata (dated by TCRdb to 2017 to 2018). In terms of the full investigation: The treated patients took part in an open-label pilot trial in which moderate-to-severe alopecia areata was treated with oral tofacitinib at 5 to 10 mg twice daily. Tofacitinib was given for 6 to 18 months, followed by 6 months of follow-up off drug to assess delayed response and recurrence. Scalp tissue and sorted CD4+ and CD8+ peripheral blood T cells from patchy and totalis/universalis alopecia areata patients and from healthy controls were covered by human TCRbeta sequencing. Scalp clonality was compared among normal scalp (n=4), patchy alopecia areata scalp (n=8), and alopecia totalis/universalis scalp (n=8). Biopsies were taken from tofacitinib-treated patients at baseline and at 4 and 24 weeks of treatment, and a later scalp biopsy was taken in several of the tofacitinib-treated patients. The SALT score, which quantifies the percentage of affected scalp surface area, was used to measure disease severity in treated patients. RNA was obtained with the PAXgene miRNA kit for fixed scalp, the miRNeasy kit for PBMCs, and the RNeasy kit for mouse skin. TCRbeta CDR3 regions were amplified by immunoSEQ multiplex PCR using 35 Vbeta forward and 13 Jbeta reverse primers. To study T cell clonal expansion in alopecia areata, the researchers applied high-throughput TCRbeta sequencing to both the C3H/HeJ mouse model and human patients. The study at large found these results: Scalp clonality and the number of expanded CD8+ clones among the top 100 scalp clones were significantly decreased by tofacitinib. Compared with normal scalp, lesional scalp had higher clonality and more expanded CD8+ clones, particularly in alopecia totalis/universalis, a pattern that suggests antigenic drive. Shared TCR sequences between patients were less evident than in mice, which may be partly attributable to HLA diversity in the patient population. During tofacitinib treatment, many expanded lesional clones stuck around in both scalp and blood, and this persistence may partly explain why relapse happens after treatment is stopped. Because the treated cohort was small and included a single nonresponder, larger studies are needed to assess links between baseline CD8+ expansion and response. Resident alphabeta T cells in normal human skin are also sequenced, complicating scalp TCR repertoire analysis, unlike mouse skin dominated by gammadelta T cells.

Interpreted using the paper, the time point label stands for: 20 to 30 weeks on oral tofacitinib. The sample's treatment or condition label, in plain terms: oral pan-JAK inhibitor, 5-10 mg twice daily. Lesional scalp punch biopsies and peripheral blood were obtained from alopecia areata patients. After PBMCs were isolated by density centrifugation and stained for CD3, CD4 and CD8, a FACSAria was used to sort CD4+ and CD8+ T cells. Based on the germline V gene, the CDR1 and CDR2 sequences are SGHTA and FQGTGA. The V end gives up 4 bases and the J end 5 bases, leaving 14 bases in the junction not matched to a gene. Its CDR3 holds 17 amino acids, cysteine through phenylalanine. This entry keeps only the CDR3 DNA: 51 bases, framed from base 1. The library was prepared using the immunoSEQ multiplex PCR assay. For TCR sequencing, RNA was extracted from every sample and reverse transcribed into cDNA to serve as template. First-strand cDNA was synthesized using SuperScript III with a 2:1 mix of oligo-dT and random hexamers. A synthetic immune receptor repertoire was used to measure amplification bias, and any remaining bias was corrected computationally. The study's own analysis went as follows. Raw reads were preprocessed for error removal, and CDR3 was defined according to IMGT conventions as running from the conserved cysteine to phenylalanine. To get clonality, Shannon entropy was normalized by log2 of the number of productive unique TCRs and the result was subtracted from 1. Whether scalp clones were CD4 or CD8 was inferred by matching scalp TCRbeta sequences against CD4 and CD8 repertoires sorted from blood. TCRdb limited this immuneACCESS table to in-frame rearrangements with V and J called. A share of clones is missing; checked studies link under half to unresolved V genes, and the rest is unexplained. Clonal size and the V and J genes are those of that table, whereas D and trimming came from the DNA. The table for this sample lists about 290,000 clones; roughly 50% of them were counted only once. Together, the top ten hold under 2% of the sample.

With respect to this clone: This receptor's antigen is unknown. Base-call qualities are not available, and no considerably larger clone is one nucleotide away.

This clonotype was sampled from a human donor with alopecia areata. Sequences were derived from CD4+ T cells sorted from blood, sampled at week 24, from a patient treated with tofacitinib. Rearrangement joined TRBV7-3 to TRBJ2-7; 10 central nucleotides agree with TRBD1. The CDR3 protein sequence reads: CASSSYPAGQGLDEQYF. The sequenced DNA is TGTGCCAGCAGCTCCTACCCCGCGGGACAGGGGCTCGACGAGCAGTACTTC.